This TCR beta chain originates from a study of T cells in Graves' hyperthyroidism and ophthalmopathy. Background on the study: Peripheral blood collection took place at initial diagnosis, before any treatment.

Germline V CDR1 and CDR2: SNHLY, FYNNEI. Trimming took off 6 bases at V and 0 bases at J, with 5 bases between the two ends. The CDR3 covers 12 residues. Stable disease denoted Graves' hyperthyroidism without ophthalmopathy progression within 18 months. Patients were aged 18 to 65, had disease duration under 2 months, and had newly diagnosed hyperthyroidism. Used for diagnoses were clinical symptoms, serum thyroxine and TRAb, thyroid ultrasound and orbital computed tomography. From RNA transcripts, TCR beta CDR3 regions were amplified. The primer set for the first-round RT-PCR of the TCR CDR3 was HTBI. MiXCR was run by TCRdb on the multiplex PCR reads, yielding one entry per CDR3 protein. The sample has around 400,000 distinct CDR3 sequences, 13% seen once. The table lists this clonotype with many counts.

The V and J genes are TRBV2 and TRBJ1-1; D call uncertain. The specimen sequenced was blood. The clonotype comes from a woman aged 18-30 years with Graves' hyperthyroidism. The CDR3 region has the DNA TGTGCCAGCAGGGTTATGAACACTGAAGCTTTCTTT. This gives the protein CASRVMNTEAFF.